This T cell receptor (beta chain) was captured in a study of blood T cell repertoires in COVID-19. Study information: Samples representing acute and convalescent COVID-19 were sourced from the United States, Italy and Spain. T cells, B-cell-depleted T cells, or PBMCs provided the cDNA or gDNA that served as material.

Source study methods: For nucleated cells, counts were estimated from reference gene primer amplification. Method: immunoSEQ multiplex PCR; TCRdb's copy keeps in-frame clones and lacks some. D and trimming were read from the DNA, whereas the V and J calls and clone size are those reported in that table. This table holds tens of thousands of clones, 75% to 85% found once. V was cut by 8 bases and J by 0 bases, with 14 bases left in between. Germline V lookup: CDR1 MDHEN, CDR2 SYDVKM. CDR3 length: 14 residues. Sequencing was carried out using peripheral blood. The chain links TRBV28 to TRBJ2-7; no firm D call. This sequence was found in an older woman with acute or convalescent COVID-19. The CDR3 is CASLGGGSSYEQYF. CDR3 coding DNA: TGTGCCAGCCTTGGTGGCGGAAGCTCCTACGAGCAGTACTTC.